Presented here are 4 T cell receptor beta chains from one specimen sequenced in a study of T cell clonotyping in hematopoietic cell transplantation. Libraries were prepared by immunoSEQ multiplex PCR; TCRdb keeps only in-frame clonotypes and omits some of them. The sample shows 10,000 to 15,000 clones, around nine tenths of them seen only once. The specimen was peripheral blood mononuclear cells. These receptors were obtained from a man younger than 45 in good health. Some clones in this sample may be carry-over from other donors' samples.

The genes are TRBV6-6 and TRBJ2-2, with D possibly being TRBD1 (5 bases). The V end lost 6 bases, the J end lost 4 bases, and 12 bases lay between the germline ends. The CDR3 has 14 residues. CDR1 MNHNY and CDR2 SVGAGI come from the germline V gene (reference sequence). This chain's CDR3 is CASSREGTTGELFF. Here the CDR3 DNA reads TGTGCCAGCAGCAGGGAAGGAACCACCGGGGAGCTGTTTTTT.

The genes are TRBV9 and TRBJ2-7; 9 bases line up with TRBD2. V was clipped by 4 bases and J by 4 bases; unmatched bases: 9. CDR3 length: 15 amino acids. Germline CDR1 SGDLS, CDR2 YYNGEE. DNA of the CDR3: TGTGCCAGCAGCCCCAGACTAGCGGAACCTTACGAGCAGTACTTC. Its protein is CASSPRLAEPYEQYF. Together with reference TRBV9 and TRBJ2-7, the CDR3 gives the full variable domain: DSGVTQTPKHLITATGQRVTLRCSPRSGDLSVYWYQQSLDQGLQFLIQYYNGEERAKGNILERFSAQQFPDLHSELNLSSLELGDSALYFCASSPRLAEPYEQYFGPGTRLTVT.

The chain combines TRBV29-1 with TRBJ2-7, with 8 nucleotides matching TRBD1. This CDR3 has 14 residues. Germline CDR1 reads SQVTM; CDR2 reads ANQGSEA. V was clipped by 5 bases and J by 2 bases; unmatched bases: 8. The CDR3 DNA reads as TGCAGCGTTCAGCTAAGACAGGGGCCCTACGAGCAGTACTTC. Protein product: CSVQLRQGPYEQYF.

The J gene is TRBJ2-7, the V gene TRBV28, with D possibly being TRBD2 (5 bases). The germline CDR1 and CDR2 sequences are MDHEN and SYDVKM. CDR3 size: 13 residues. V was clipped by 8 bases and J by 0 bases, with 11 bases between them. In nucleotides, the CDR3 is TGTGCCAGCGTTATTCGGGGCTCCTACGAGCAGTACTTC. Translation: CASVIRGSYEQYF.